This T cell receptor (beta chain) stems from a study of T cells in Graves' hyperthyroidism and ophthalmopathy. Regions amplified from RNA transcripts were the TCR beta CDR3 regions. Using the HTBI primer set, a first-round RT-PCR was run on the TCR CDR3. TCRdb itself ran the multiplex PCR reads through MiXCR, one entry per CDR3 protein. The sample carries hundreds of thousands of distinct CDR3 sequences, about 45% recorded once. Losses at the gene ends were 8 bases for V and 6 bases for J; bases not matched to a gene: 2. The CDR3 contains 12 residues. In germline, CDR1 is MGHDK, CDR2 SYGVNS. This TCR was recovered from an adult man with Graves' disease, either hyperthyroidism or ophthalmopathy (not recorded which). The sample taken for sequencing was peripheral blood or thyroid tissue (not recorded which). The chain has TRBV25-1 and TRBJ1-1; the match to TRBD1 covers 11 bases. The CDR3 sequence is CASGTGGAEAFF. Written as DNA, the CDR3 is TGTGCCAGCGGGACAGGGGGAGCTGAAGCTTTCTTT.